These T cell receptor beta chains were read from a single sample in a study of OX40 agonist ivuxolimab in advanced cancers. Clones were sequenced by immunoSEQ multiplex PCR, and TCRdb holds only the in-frame ones, with some missing. The data show 90,000 to 120,000 clones, 75% to 95% seen once. The sequencing here drew on CD4+ or CD8+ T cells sorted from blood, taken in a trial of the OX40 agonist ivuxolimab. The origin of the receptors is an adult with an advanced solid tumor such as melanoma, head and neck, liver or kidney cancer. CDR3s include the opening cysteine and the closing phenylalanine or tryptophan. A D gene is named only where the DNA matches it firmly. Size tells how often a clone was seen (once, few, many) or the class of an expanded clone, and some rows leave it out.

j_call d_call clone_size v_call cdr3_aa
TRBJ2-3 - once TRBV6-5 CASRKTSTDTQYF
TRBJ2-3 - - TRBV7-9 CASSPGSTDTQYF
TRBJ1-5 - - TRBV6-1 CASRMQGVNQPQHF
TRBJ2-3 TRBD2 - TRBV2 CASTNSGGEDTQYF
TRBJ1-3 - - TRBV9 CASSVGGRATGNTIYF
TRBJ1-4 - - TRBV30 CAWSSGSGEKLFF
TRBJ2-5 - - TRBV6-5 CASAFNEGTGETQYF
TRBJ1-1 - - TRBV7-6 CASLKSVDTEAFF
TRBJ2-1 TRBD2 - TRBV6-1 CASKGYSGGYNEQFF
TRBJ2-7 - - TRBV6-5 CASSYATGPYEQYF
TRBJ1-2 - - TRBV7-2 CATEKGGSYYGYTF
TRBJ2-3 TRBD2 - TRBV5-1 CASSGLAGDVTDTQYF
TRBJ1-2 - - TRBV27 CASTERGTAHSVDGYTF
TRBJ2-6 - - TRBV6-1 CASGSSGANVLTF
TRBJ2-5 - - TRBV4-1 CASSQALVSQETQYF
TRBJ2-1 - once TRBV2 CASRVKQGHSPKNEQFF
TRBJ1-4 - - TRBV7-2 CASSLGGTEKLFF